The clone carrying this T cell receptor beta chain has at least ten counts. The data were taken from a study of blood T cells in healthy people across ages. V lost 0 bases and J lost 7; bases outside the gene matches: 4. Germline V gene lookup returns CDR1 LGHDT and CDR2 YNNKEL (reference sequence). This CDR3 contains 15 residues. Together with a sample-barcoded 5' primer, a J-beta primer mix was included in a second PCR lasting about 6 to 11 cycles. TCRdb itself ran the 5' RACE reads through MiXCR, one entry per CDR3 protein. This table has roughly 1.7 million distinct CDR3 sequences, about 31% appearing once.

V usage is TRBV3-1 and J usage is TRBJ2-1; the match to TRBD2 covers 9 bases. The clonotype originates from a woman aged 30 to 39 in good health. Source material: blood. The CDR3 reads CASSQDRLAGNEQFF. CDR3 DNA sequence: TGTGCCAGCAGCCAAGATCGGCTAGCGGGGAATGAGCAGTTCTTC.